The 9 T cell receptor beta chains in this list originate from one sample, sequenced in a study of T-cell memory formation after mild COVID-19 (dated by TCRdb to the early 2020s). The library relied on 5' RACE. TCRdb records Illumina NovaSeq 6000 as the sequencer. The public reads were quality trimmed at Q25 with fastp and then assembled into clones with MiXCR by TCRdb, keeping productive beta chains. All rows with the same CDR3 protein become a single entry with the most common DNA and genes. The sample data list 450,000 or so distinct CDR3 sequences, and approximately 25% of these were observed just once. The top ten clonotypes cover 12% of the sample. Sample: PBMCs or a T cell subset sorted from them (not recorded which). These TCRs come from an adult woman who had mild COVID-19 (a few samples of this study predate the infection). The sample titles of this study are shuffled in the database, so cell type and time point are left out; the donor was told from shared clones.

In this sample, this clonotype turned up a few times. The CDR3 sequence is CASSPGAGAHGYTF. The CDR3 DNA is TGCGCCAGCAGCCCTGGGGCCGGGGCCCATGGCTACACCTTC. The chain employs TRBV5-1 and TRBJ1-2; TRBD1 is a possible D gene (5 bases). CDR3 size: 14 residues. Germline values: CDR1 SGHRS, CDR2 YFSETQ. V lost 4 bases to trimming and J lost 6 bases, with 16 bases between them. The whole variable domain, remainder taken from reference TRBV5-1 and TRBJ1-2, is KAGVTQTPRYLIKTRGQQVTLSCSPISGHRSVSWYQQTPGQGLQFLFEYFSETQRNKGNFPGRFSGRQFSNSRSEMNVSTLELGDSALYLCASSPGAGAHGYTFGSGTRLTVV.

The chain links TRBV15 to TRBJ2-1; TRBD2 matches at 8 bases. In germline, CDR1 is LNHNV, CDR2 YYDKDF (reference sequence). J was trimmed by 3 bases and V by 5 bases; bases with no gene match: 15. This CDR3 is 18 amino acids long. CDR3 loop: CATSVSPHPSGFYNEQFF. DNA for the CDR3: TGTGCCACCAGCGTTTCCCCTCACCCTAGCGGGTTCTACAATGAGCAGTTCTTC.

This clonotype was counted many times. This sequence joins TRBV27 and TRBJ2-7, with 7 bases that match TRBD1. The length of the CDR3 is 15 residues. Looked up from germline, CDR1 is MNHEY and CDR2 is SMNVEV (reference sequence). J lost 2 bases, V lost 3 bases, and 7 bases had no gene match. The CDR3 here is CASSFGTALTYEQYF. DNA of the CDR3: TGTGCCAGCAGTTTTGGGACAGCCCTAACCTACGAGCAGTACTTC.

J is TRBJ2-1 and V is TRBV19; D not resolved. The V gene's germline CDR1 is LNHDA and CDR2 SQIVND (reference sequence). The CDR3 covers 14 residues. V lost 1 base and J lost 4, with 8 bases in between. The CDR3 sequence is CASSIAIQYNEQFF. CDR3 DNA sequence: TGTGCCAGTAGTATAGCCATCCAATACAATGAGCAGTTCTTC.

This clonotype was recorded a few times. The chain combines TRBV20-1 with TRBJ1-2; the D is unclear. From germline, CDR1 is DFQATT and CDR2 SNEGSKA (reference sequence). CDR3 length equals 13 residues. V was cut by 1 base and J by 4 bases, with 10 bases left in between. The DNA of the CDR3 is TGCAGTGCTAGAGTTGGGCAGTCCTATGGCTACACCTTC. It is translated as CSARVGQSYGYTF.

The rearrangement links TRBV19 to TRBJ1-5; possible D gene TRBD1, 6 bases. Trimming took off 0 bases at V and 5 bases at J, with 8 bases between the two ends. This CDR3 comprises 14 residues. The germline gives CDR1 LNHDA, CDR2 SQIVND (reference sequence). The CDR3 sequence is CASSIEGAYQPQHF. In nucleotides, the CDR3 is TGTGCCAGTAGTATAGAGGGGGCTTATCAGCCCCAGCATTTT.

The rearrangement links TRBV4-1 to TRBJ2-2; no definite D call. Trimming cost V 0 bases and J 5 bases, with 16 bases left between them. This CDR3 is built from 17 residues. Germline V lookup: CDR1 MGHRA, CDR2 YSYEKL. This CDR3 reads CASSQEIPLGRTGELFF. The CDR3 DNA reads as TGCGCCAGCAGCCAAGAAATCCCGCTAGGGCGGACCGGGGAGCTGTTTTTT.

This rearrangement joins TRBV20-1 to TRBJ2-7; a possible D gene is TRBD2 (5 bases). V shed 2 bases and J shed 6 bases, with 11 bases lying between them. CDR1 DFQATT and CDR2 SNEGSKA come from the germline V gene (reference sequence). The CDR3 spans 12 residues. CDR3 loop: CSARSTSSEQYF. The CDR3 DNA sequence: TGCAGTGCTAGATCCACTAGTAGCGAGCAGTACTTC.

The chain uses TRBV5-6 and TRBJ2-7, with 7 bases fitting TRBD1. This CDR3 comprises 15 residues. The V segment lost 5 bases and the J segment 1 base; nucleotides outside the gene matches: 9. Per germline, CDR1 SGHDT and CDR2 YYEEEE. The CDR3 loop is CASSKTGVGSYEQYF. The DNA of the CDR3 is TGTGCCAGCAGTAAAACAGGGGTTGGGTCCTACGAGCAGTACTTC.